What follows are 13 T cell receptor beta chains derived from one specimen sequenced in a study of post-analysis software for immune sequencing data. General study results and limits: Compared with controls, patients had more of roughly five TRBV segments, including TRBV5-6, TRBV5-1 and TRBV20-1.

Built from TCR beta cDNA, the libraries had unique molecular identifiers in them. TCRdb reprocessed the PCR reads with MiXCR, giving one entry per CDR3 protein. The table shows about 760,000 distinct CDR3 sequences, with roughly 30% occurring only once. Which antigens these TCRs recognize remains unknown. Sequencing was done on a sample of blood. Receptors originate from a girl aged 10 to 17 with multiple sclerosis.

This clonotype was seen more than once but under ten times. The V call is TRBV7-2, the J call TRBJ2-5; unclear D gene. The V gene lost 3 bases and the J gene lost 5 bases, with 13 bases spanning the gap. CDR3 length: 14 amino acids. Germline V gene data show CDR1 as SGHTA and CDR2 as FQGNSA. This CDR3 reads CASSFGPPGETQYF. In DNA form, the CDR3 reads TGTGCCAGCAGCTTTGGGCCCCCCGGCGAGACCCAGTACTTC.

J is TRBJ1-6 and V is TRBV6-1; D ambiguous. Between the trimmed V and J ends, which lost 5 bases and 5 bases, there was a span of 19 bases. CDR1 and CDR2 from the germline V gene are MNHNS and SASEGT. This CDR3 has 17 residues. CDR3 sequence reads: CASSQTLWERDNSPLHF. For the CDR3, the DNA is TGTGCCAGCAGTCAAACCCTTTGGGAGAGGGATAATTCACCCCTCCACTTT.

As concerns this clonotype: A junction end diverges from the germline sequence, so it may reflect a read error. The chain employs TRBV2 and TRBJ1-5; no definite D call. Germline V lookup: CDR1 SNHLY, CDR2 FYNNEI. The CDR3 length is 12 residues. This CDR3 is CASQYSNQSQHF. The CDR3 bases are TGTGCCAGCCAATATAGCAATCAGTCCCAGCATTTT.

This clonotype came up a few times. V is TRBV28 and J is TRBJ2-3; D not resolved. CDR3 length: 13 amino acids. Trimming took 3 bases from V and 4 from J, leaving 8 bases between them. CDR1 is MDHEN, CDR2 SYDVKM, per germline. The CDR3 DNA follows: TGTGCCAGCAGTTTGGGGATTTCAGATACGCAGTATTTT. Translation: CASSLGISDTQYF.

The chain employs TRBV3-1 and TRBJ1-2; no clear D gene. The CDR3 extends over 12 amino acids. Trimming took off 4 bases at V and 8 bases at J, with 11 bases between the two ends. The germline gives CDR1 LGHDT, CDR2 YNNKEL (reference sequence). CDR3 coding DNA: TGTGCCAGCAGCCGGCCCGGTGGGGGCTACACCTTC. This translates into CASSRPGGGYTF. Looking up the rest from reference TRBV3-1 and TRBJ1-2 gives the full variable domain: DTAVSQTPKYLVTQMGNDKSIKCEQNLGHDTMYWYKQDSKKFLKIMFSYNNKELIINETVPNRFSPKSPDKAHLNLHINSLELGDSAVYFCASSRPGGGYTFGSGTRLTVV.

The CDR3 coding sequence is TGTGCCAGCAGAAAGAGCGGGGGAGAGACCCAGTACTTC. It yields the protein CASRKSGGETQYF. The chain joins TRBV11-2 to TRBJ2-4, with 8 bases aligning to TRBD2. Judging by the DNA end, TRBJ2-5 fits better; the J call may be wrong. Germline V gives CDR1 SGHAT, CDR2 FQNNGV. This CDR3 is built from 13 residues.

Note on this clonotype: The CDR3 carries no conserved terminal phenylalanine or tryptophan, so it likely arises from a read error. The rearrangement joins TRBV7-2 to TRBJ1-5; the D is unclear. CDR1 SGHTA and CDR2 FQGNSA come from the germline V gene. Trimming took off 3 bases at V and 7 bases at J, with 10 bases between the two ends. This CDR3 is 13 amino acids long. The CDR3 sequence: CASSFSSGQPQHL. As DNA, the CDR3 is TGTGCCAGCAGCTTCTCATCGGGGCAGCCCCAGCATTTG.

Only a few counts were recorded for this clonotype. The V and J genes are TRBV20-1 and TRBJ2-7; D not certain. V lost 1 base to trimming and J lost 6 bases, with 10 bases between them. Germline V gives CDR1 DFQATT, CDR2 SNEGSKA (reference sequence). The CDR3 runs to 12 residues. The CDR3 is CSARADSREQYF. In DNA, the CDR3 is TGCAGTGCTAGAGCCGATAGTCGCGAGCAGTACTTC.

The genes are TRBV7-8 and TRBJ1-4, with 7 bases matching TRBD1. The junction had 9 bases not matched to a gene; V was cut back by 5 bases and J by 3 bases. The CDR3 is 16 residues long. Germline V lookup: CDR1 SGHVS, CDR2 FQNEAQ. The CDR3 here is CASSRETGLANEKLFF. The CDR3 DNA follows: TGTGCCAGCAGCCGAGAGACAGGGCTGGCTAATGAAAAACTGTTTTTT. The full variable domain, its missing parts supplied by reference TRBV7-8 and TRBJ1-4, is GAGVSQSPRYKVAKRGQDVALRCDPISGHVSLFWYQQALGQGPEFLTYFQNEAQLDKSGLPSDRFFAERPEGSVSTLKIQRTQQEDSAVYLCASSRETGLANEKLFFGSGTQLSVL.

This chain links TRBV28 with TRBJ2-2; D unclear. From germline, CDR1 is MDHEN and CDR2 SYDVKM. Trimming left V 4 bases short and J 3 bases short, with 15 bases between. CDR3 length equals 16 residues. The CDR3 protein is CASSSPAILDTGELFF. In DNA form, the CDR3 reads TGTGCCAGCAGTTCACCAGCCATCCTGGACACCGGGGAGCTGTTTTTT.

The chain recombines TRBV7-7 with TRBJ2-3; D is undetermined. The germline V and J ends were trimmed by 5 bases and 1 base, with 7 bases remaining between them. Germline assignment: CDR1 SSHAT and CDR2 FNYEAQ (reference sequence). The CDR3 runs 13 residues. The CDR3 DNA follows: TGTGCCAGCAGCACAGACCGCACAGATACGCAGTATTTT. Encoded protein: CASSTDRTDTQYF.

Ten or more counts support this clonotype. The chain uses TRBV5-4 and TRBJ2-7; D is unresolved. The CDR3 covers 12 residues. Trimming pared 4 bases from V and 3 bases from J, leaving 8 bases between. Looked up from germline, CDR1 is SGHNT and CDR2 is YYREEE (reference sequence). Here the CDR3 DNA reads TGTGCCAGCAGCGGCGACAACTACGAGCAGTACTTC. Translating gives CASSGDNYEQYF.

The rearrangement joins TRBV12-3 or TRBV12-4 to TRBJ2-2; TRBD1 matches at 8 bases. CDR3 length: 16 amino acids. Unmatched junction bases numbered 8, after V lost 3 bases and J lost 5 bases. CDR3 protein: CASSFRTGTGTGELFF. For the CDR3, the DNA is TGTGCCAGCAGTTTTCGGACAGGGACGGGGACCGGGGAGCTGTTTTTT.